A selection of T cell receptor beta chains follows, all from one sample in a study of blood T cells in healthy people across ages. TCRdb processed the 5' RACE reads anew with MiXCR; each CDR3 protein has one entry. The sample includes about 720,000 distinct CDR3 sequences, approximately 25% of them seen just once. The data were also submitted as part of a second study, on T cells of mothers and their children.

The sequenced sample was blood. All receptors come from a boy between 10 and 17 years old in good health. Each CDR3 is given with its conserved first and last residue. A D gene is named only where the DNA matches it firmly. A clone size is listed for some rows: how often the clone was seen (once, few, many), or a class if it is expanded.

V: TRBV29-1; J: TRBJ1-2; D: -; size: -; DNA: TGCAGCGTTGATGGGGGTTCGGTTTATGGCTACACCTTC; CDR3: CSVDGGSVYGYTF
V: TRBV27; J: TRBJ2-7; D: -; size: -; DNA: TGTGCCAGCAGTTCTCACGGCGGAGGCTACGAGCAGTACTTC; CDR3: CASSSHGGGYEQYF
V: TRBV9; J: TRBJ2-7; D: -; size: many; DNA: TGTGCCAGCAGCGTAGTGGCGGACCTCGGCGAGCAGTACTTC; CDR3: CASSVVADLGEQYF
V: TRBV20-1; J: TRBJ2-1; D: -; size: few; DNA: TGCAGTGCTAGAGTATCAGGGGTGCCATTGGGAGGGACTTCCTACAATGAGCAGTTCTTC; CDR3: CSARVSGVPLGGTSYNEQFF
V: TRBV9; J: TRBJ2-3; D: -; size: -; DNA: TGTGCCAGCAGCCCAAGACAGCCTAGCACAGATACGCAGTATTTT; CDR3: CASSPRQPSTDTQYF
V: TRBV7-9; J: TRBJ2-2; D: -; size: -; DNA: TGTGCCAGCAGCCACACATCGCCTGGGGGCGGCACCGGGGAGCTGTTTTTT; CDR3: CASSHTSPGGGTGELFF
V: TRBV5-1; J: TRBJ2-1; D: -; size: -; DNA: TGCGCCAGCAGCTTGGAGGCCAGGTACAATGAGCAGTTCTTC; CDR3: CASSLEARYNEQFF
V: TRBV7-9; J: TRBJ2-7; D: -; size: few; DNA: TGTGCCAGCAGCTTAGAGGGGACGGCGAGATCCTACGAGCAGTACTTC; CDR3: CASSLEGTARSYEQYF
V: TRBV7-8; J: TRBJ2-7; D: -; size: -; DNA: TGTGCCAGTGGATCCCTGGCCGTCTACGAGCAGTACTTC; CDR3: CASGSLAVYEQYF
V: TRBV11-2; J: TRBJ2-7; D: TRBD1; size: few; DNA: TGTGCCAGCAGCTTAGGGGGCCCGGGACAGTCGGACGAGCAGTACTTC; CDR3: CASSLGGPGQSDEQYF
V: TRBV6-5; J: TRBJ1-4; D: -; size: few; DNA: TGTGCCAGCAGTTTGTGGACGGCGGGAGAAAAACTGTTTTTT; CDR3: CASSLWTAGEKLFF
V: TRBV15; J: TRBJ2-3; D: -; size: few; DNA: TGTGCCACCAGCCCTGGCAACAGACTAGTAACGCAGTATTTT; CDR3: CATSPGNRLVTQYF
V: TRBV6-2/TRBV6-3; J: TRBJ2-6; D: TRBD1; size: -; DNA: TGTGCCAGCAGCCCCGTGGGAATTTACGGGACAGGGTATTCTGGGGCCAACGTCCTGACTTTC; CDR3: CASSPVGIYGTGYSGANVLTF
V: TRBV7-2; J: TRBJ2-7; D: -; size: -; DNA: TGTGCCAGCAGCTCCGGTGGGCCCCGATTCGAGCAGTACTTC; CDR3: CASSSGGPRFEQYF
V: TRBV27; J: TRBJ1-1; D: -; size: -; DNA: -; CDR3: CASSFGPGGVAEAFF
V: TRBV7-2; J: TRBJ2-1; D: TRBD2; size: few; DNA: TGTGCCAGCGGGCTAGCGGAGATCCTTTACAATGAGCAGTTCTTC; CDR3: CASGLAEILYNEQFF
V: TRBV10-3; J: TRBJ2-2; D: -; size: -; DNA: TGTGCCATCAGTGAGTCGGAGCAAACCGGGGAGCTGTTTTTT; CDR3: CAISESEQTGELFF
V: TRBV11-2; J: TRBJ1-3; D: -; size: -; DNA: TGTGCCAGCAGCGACCTATTCTCTGGAAACACCATATATTTT; CDR3: CASSDLFSGNTIYF
V: TRBV27; J: TRBJ2-3; D: TRBD2; size: few; DNA: TGTGCCAGCAGCCCCAGGCGGGTAGCGGGAGAGTCGGATACGCAGTATTTT; CDR3: CASSPRRVAGESDTQYF
V: TRBV9; J: TRBJ2-3; D: -; size: -; DNA: TGTGCCAGCAGCGGAAAAGGGGTCGGCACAGATACGCAGTATTTT; CDR3: CASSGKGVGTDTQYF
V: TRBV10-3; J: TRBJ1-3; D: -; size: few; DNA: TGTGCCATCAGAGGAGCCGCGGGAGGAAACACCATATATTTT; CDR3: CAIRGAAGGNTIYF
V: TRBV28; J: TRBJ2-7; D: -; size: -; DNA: TGTGCCAGCAGTAAGGGGAGGGCCTCGGGGGGCAAGTACTTC; CDR3: CASSKGRASGGKYF
V: TRBV4-3; J: TRBJ2-1; D: -; size: few; DNA: TGCGCCAGCAGCCAAGAGGGTCTGGCTGAGCAGTTCTTC; CDR3: CASSQEGLAEQFF
V: TRBV6-1; J: TRBJ2-1; D: TRBD1; size: -; DNA: TGTGCCAGCAGCCGGAGCACAGGGGGACCATCTCTTGGGCAGTTCTTC; CDR3: CASSRSTGGPSLGQFF
V: TRBV27; J: TRBJ2-1; D: TRBD2; size: once; DNA: TGTGCCAGCGGACTAGCGGACCCCTACAATGAGCAGTTCTTC; CDR3: CASGLADPYNEQFF
V: TRBV5-1; J: TRBJ2-7; D: -; size: -; DNA: TGCGCCGGCAGCATCCCGACGGATACCTACGAGCAGTACTTC; CDR3: CAGSIPTDTYEQYF
V: TRBV4-1; J: TRBJ2-1; D: TRBD2; size: many; DNA: TGCGCCAGCAGCCACGGCGGGGGGCTCTACAATGAGCAGTTCTTC; CDR3: CASSHGGGLYNEQFF
V: TRBV4-2; J: TRBJ2-7; D: TRBD2; size: -; DNA: TGTGCCAGCAGCCAAACTAGCGGGATATACGAGCAGTACTTC; CDR3: CASSQTSGIYEQYF
V: TRBV20-1; J: TRBJ2-7; D: -; size: -; DNA: TGCAGTGCTAGAGGAACTAGTGATCTCGACGAGCAGTACTTC; CDR3: CSARGTSDLDEQYF
V: TRBV4-3; J: TRBJ2-7; D: -; size: -; DNA: TGCGCCAGCAGCCAAGATTGGGGTCTCTACGAGCAGTACTTC; CDR3: CASSQDWGLYEQYF
V: TRBV28; J: TRBJ2-3; D: TRBD1; size: few; DNA: TGTGCCAGCAGGTTACAGGGGATCCATACGCAGTATTTT; CDR3: CASRLQGIHTQYF
V: TRBV7-6; J: TRBJ2-3; D: TRBD2; size: -; DNA: TGTGCCAGCAGCCATAGCGGGGGGGGCCTTGAACATACGCAGTATTTT; CDR3: CASSHSGGGLEHTQYF
V: TRBV11-2; J: TRBJ2-7; D: -; size: once; DNA: TGTGCCAGCAGCTTAACCAGGGGTTCGACCGCCTACGAGCAGTACTTC; CDR3: CASSLTRGSTAYEQYF
V: TRBV27; J: TRBJ2-5; D: -; size: few; DNA: TGTGCCAGCAGTCCCAACCTCCCCACGTGGTATGGCCAGTACTTC; CDR3: CASSPNLPTWYGQYF
V: TRBV19; J: TRBJ2-2; D: TRBD1; size: -; DNA: TGTGCCAGTAGTAGACGGACAGGGTACACCGGGGAGCTGTTTTTT; CDR3: CASSRRTGYTGELFF
V: TRBV6-2/TRBV6-3; J: TRBJ2-4; D: -; size: -; DNA: TGTGCCAGCAGTTCGTCGGTCCACATCACCAAAAACATTCAGTACTTC; CDR3: CASSSSVHITKNIQYF
V: TRBV4-3; J: TRBJ1-1; D: -; size: few; DNA: TGCGCCAGCAGCCAAGAAACAGGGTGGGCTGAAGCTTTCTTT; CDR3: CASSQETGWAEAFF
V: TRBV5-1; J: TRBJ1-5; D: -; size: few; DNA: TGCGCCAGCAGCCGCAGGGGAGGGGATCAGCCCCAGCATTTT; CDR3: CASSRRGGDQPQHF
V: TRBV21-1; J: TRBJ2-7; D: -; size: -; DNA: TGTGCCAGCAGCCCTAGGGCCGGGGCCCCCTCCTACGAGCAGTACTTC; CDR3: CASSPRAGAPSYEQYF
V: TRBV5-1; J: TRBJ1-6; D: TRBD1; size: -; DNA: TGCGCCAGCACCCCAGGGGGCGCGTCTAATTCACCCCTCCACTTT; CDR3: CASTPGGASNSPLHF
V: TRBV20-1; J: TRBJ2-7; D: -; size: -; DNA: TGCAGTGCTAGAGTAGTTTCGGCCTACGAGCAGTACTTC; CDR3: CSARVVSAYEQYF
V: TRBV7-2; J: TRBJ2-4; D: TRBD1; size: few; DNA: TGTGCCAGCAGCCGGGGACAGGGACTGGCCAAAAACATTCAGTACTTC; CDR3: CASSRGQGLAKNIQYF
V: TRBV7-9; J: TRBJ2-5; D: -; size: -; DNA: TGTGCCAGCAGCTTAGGCCCGTACCAAGAGACCCAGTACTTC; CDR3: CASSLGPYQETQYF
V: TRBV20-1; J: TRBJ2-7; D: TRBD2; size: -; DNA: TGCAGTGCTAGAGCTCCCTTGGGAGGGACCTACGAGCAGTACTTC; CDR3: CSARAPLGGTYEQYF